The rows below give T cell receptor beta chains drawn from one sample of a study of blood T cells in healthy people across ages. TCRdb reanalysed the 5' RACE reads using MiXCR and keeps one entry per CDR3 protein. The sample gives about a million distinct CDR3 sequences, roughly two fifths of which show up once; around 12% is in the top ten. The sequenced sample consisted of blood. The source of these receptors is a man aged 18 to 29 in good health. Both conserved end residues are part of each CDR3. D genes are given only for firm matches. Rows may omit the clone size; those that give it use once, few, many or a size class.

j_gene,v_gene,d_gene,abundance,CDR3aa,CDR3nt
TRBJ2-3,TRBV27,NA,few,CASSFFGTDTQYF,TGTGCCAGCAGTTTTTTCGGGACAGATACGCAGTATTTT
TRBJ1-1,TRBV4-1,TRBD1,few,CASSQGAGQPNTEAFF,TGCGCCAGCAGCCAAGGCGCGGGACAGCCGAACACTGAAGCTTTCTTT
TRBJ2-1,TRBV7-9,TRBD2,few,CASSGRLTSGLNEQFF,TGTGCCAGCAGCGGACGACTAACTAGCGGCCTCAATGAGCAGTTCTTC
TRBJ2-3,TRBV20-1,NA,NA,CSARVVSRTDTQYF,TGCAGTGCTAGAGTGGTCAGCCGCACAGATACGCAGTATTTT
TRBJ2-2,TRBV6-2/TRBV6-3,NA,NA,CASRQTHTGELFF,TGTGCCAGCAGACAGACCCATACCGGGGAGCTGTTTTTT
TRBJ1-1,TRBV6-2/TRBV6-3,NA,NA,CASSDAYRVANTEAFF,TGTGCCAGCAGTGACGCCTACAGGGTTGCGAACACTGAAGCTTTCTTT
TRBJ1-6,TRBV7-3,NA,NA,CASSLYRYNSPLHF,TGTGCCAGCAGCTTATACCGTTATAATTCACCCCTCCACTTT
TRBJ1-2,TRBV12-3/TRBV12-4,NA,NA,CASSTTGSFWYGYTF,TGTGCCAGCAGCACCACAGGGAGCTTTTGGTATGGCTACACCTTC
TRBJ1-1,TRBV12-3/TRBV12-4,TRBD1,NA,CASRGRTGVTEAFF,TGTGCCAGCAGGGGAAGGACAGGGGTCACTGAAGCTTTCTTT
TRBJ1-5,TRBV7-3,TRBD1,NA,CASSLTGTGHQHF,TGTGCCAGCAGCTTGACCGGGACAGGACATCAGCATTTT
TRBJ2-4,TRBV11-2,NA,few,CASSLEPFNIQYF,TGTGCCAGCAGCTTAGAGCCCTTTAACATTCAGTACTTC
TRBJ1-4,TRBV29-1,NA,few,CSVVGGADSNEKLFF,TGCAGCGTTGTCGGGGGCGCGGATTCTAATGAAAAACTGTTTTTT
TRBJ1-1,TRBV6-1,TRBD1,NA,CASRAGTANTEAFF,TGTGCCAGCAGGGCCGGGACAGCGAACACTGAAGCTTTCTTT
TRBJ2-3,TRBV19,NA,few,CASSRARATQYF,TGTGCCAGTAGTCGGGCTAGGGCTACGCAGTATTTT
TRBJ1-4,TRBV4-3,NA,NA,CASSQETAQTNEKLFF,TGCGCCAGCAGCCAAGAGACGGCTCAAACTAATGAAAAACTGTTTTTT
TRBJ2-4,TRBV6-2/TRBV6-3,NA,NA,CASRSRGLGNIQYF,TGTGCCAGCAGATCCCGCGGGTTGGGAAACATTCAGTACTTC
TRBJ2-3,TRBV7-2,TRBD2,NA,CASSFYGGTTDTQYF,TGTGCCAGCAGCTTTTACGGGGGGACCACAGATACGCAGTATTTT
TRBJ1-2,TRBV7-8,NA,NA,CASSLERLGDYGYTF,TGTGCCAGCAGCTTAGAACGACTGGGGGACTACGGCTACACCTTC
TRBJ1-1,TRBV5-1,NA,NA,CASSFLGSGTNTEAFF,TGCGCCAGCAGCTTTTTAGGGTCCGGGACGAACACTGAAGCTTTCTTT
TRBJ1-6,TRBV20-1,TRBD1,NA,CSARDPGTGGRSPLHF,TGCAGTGCTAGAGATCCGGGGACAGGGGGACGTTCACCCCTCCACTTT
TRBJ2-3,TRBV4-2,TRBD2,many,CASSQDRASGGIGTQYF,TGTGCCAGCAGCCAAGATCGGGCTAGCGGGGGGATTGGTACGCAGTATTTT
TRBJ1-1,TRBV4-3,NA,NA,CASSQEPADTEAFF,TGCGCCAGCAGCCAAGAGCCCGCGGACACTGAAGCTTTCTTT
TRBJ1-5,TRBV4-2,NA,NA,CASSQVGEQSANQPQHF,TGTGCCAGCAGCCAAGTTGGTGAACAGTCTGCCAATCAGCCCCAGCATTTT